Many counts were recorded for the clone carrying this T cell receptor beta chain. Its antigen remains unknown. This record belongs to a study of T-cell reconstitution after alpha-beta-depleted transplantation in children. Broader study findings: It was surviving recipient T cells and thymic progenitors that gave some patients high TCRbeta diversity at day 60.

Between the trimmed V and J ends, which lost 7 bases and 2 bases, there was a span of 5 bases. There are 11 residues in the CDR3. Construction of the TCRbeta library involved unique molecular identifiers. MiXCR was run by TCRdb on the PCR reads, yielding one entry per CDR3 protein. The table lists about 200,000 distinct CDR3 sequences, roughly 7.1% of them singletons, with 4.5% to 6.5% in the top ten. This sequence originates from a boy younger than 10 with acute lymphoblastic leukemia, due to receive a stem cell transplant. Sequences were derived from PBMCs, sampled before TCRalphabeta/CD19-depleted stem cell transplant. The genes are TRBV12-3 or TRBV12-4 and TRBJ2-5; D is unclear. CDR3 sequence reads: CASTAQETQYF. The CDR3 nucleotides are TGTGCCAGCACTGCACAAGAGACCCAGTACTTC.